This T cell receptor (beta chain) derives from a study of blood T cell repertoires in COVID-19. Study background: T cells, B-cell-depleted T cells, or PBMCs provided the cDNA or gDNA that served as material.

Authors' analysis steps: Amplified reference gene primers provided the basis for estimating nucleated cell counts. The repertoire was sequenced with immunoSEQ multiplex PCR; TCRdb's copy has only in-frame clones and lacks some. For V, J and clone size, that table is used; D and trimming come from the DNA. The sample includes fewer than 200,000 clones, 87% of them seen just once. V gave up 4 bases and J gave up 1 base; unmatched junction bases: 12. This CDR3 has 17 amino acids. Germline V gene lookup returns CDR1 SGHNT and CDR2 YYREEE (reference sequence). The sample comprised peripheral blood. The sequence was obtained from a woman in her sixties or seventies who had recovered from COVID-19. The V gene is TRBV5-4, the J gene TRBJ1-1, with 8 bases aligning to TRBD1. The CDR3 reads CASSRYRDRTSNTEAFF. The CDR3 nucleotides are TGTGCCAGCAGCCGCTATAGGGACAGGACCTCGAACACTGAAGCTTTCTTT.